This TCR beta chain stems from a study of cytomegalovirus exposure and HLA in healthy donors. Vbeta (60) and Jbeta (13) primers were used in the PCR. As originally analysed: Later, roughly 77 million unique TCR beta chains were counted in an analysis, and some 11 million of them were shared. The protocol was immunoSEQ multiplex PCR, while the TCRdb copy is restricted to in-frame clones and leaves out a portion. Clonal size and the V and J genes are those of that table, whereas D and trimming came from the DNA. The table has roughly 130,000 clones, 82% seen once. Notes on the study in general: HLA restriction was apparent for most CMV-associated TCR beta chains in a later analysis. Later on, an analysis showed TCR association rates differing by HLA locus, with DRB1 the most and HLA-C the fewest.

As regards this clone: Its specificity is unknown.

CDR1 is SGHTA, CDR2 FQGNSA, per germline. Trimming took 5 bases from V and 3 from J; bases not matched to a gene: 4. CDR3 size: 13 residues. The receptor was isolated from a male donor in good health and CMV-seropositive. The genes are TRBV7-2 and TRBJ2-7; 7 nucleotides line up with TRBD1. Sequencing used PBMCs. CDR3 sequence: CASSATGLYEQYF. The CDR3 DNA sequence: TGTGCCAGCAGCGCGACAGGGCTCTACGAGCAGTACTTC.